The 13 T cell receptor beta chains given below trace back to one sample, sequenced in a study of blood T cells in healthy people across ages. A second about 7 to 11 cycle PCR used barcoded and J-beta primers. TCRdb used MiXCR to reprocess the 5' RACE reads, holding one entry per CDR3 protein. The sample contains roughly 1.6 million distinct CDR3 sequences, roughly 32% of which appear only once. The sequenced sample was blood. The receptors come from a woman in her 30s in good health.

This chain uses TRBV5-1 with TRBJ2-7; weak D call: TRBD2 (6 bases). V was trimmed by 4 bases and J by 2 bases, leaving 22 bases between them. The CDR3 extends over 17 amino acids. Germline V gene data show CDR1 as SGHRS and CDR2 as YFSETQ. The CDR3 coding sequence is TGCGCCAGCAGCCTCAGCGGATCACGCGGGGCAGCCTACGAGCAGTACTTC. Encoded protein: CASSLSGSRGAAYEQYF. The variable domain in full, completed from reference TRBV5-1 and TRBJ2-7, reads KAGVTQTPRYLIKTRGQQVTLSCSPISGHRSVSWYQQTPGQGLQFLFEYFSETQRNKGNFPGRFSGRQFSNSRSEMNVSTLELGDSALYLCASSLSGSRGAAYEQYFGPGTRLTVT.

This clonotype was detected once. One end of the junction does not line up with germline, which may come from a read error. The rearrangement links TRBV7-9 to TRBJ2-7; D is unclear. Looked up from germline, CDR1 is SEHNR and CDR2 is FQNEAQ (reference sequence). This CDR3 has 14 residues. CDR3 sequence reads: CVSSLSFNPYEQYF. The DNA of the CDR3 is TGTGTCAGCAGCTTATCTTTCAATCCCTACGAGCAGTACTTC.

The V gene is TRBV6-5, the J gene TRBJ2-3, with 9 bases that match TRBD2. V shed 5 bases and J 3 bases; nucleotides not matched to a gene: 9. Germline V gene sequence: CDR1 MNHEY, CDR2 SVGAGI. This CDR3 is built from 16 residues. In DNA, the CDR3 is TGTGCCAGCAGTCAATTAGCGGGGGCGGAGACAGATACGCAGTATTTT. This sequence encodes CASSQLAGAETDTQYF.

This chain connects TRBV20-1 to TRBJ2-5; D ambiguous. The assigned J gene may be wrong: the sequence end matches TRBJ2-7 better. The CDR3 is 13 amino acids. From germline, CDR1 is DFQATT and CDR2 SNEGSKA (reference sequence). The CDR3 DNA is TGCAGTGCTAGACGCGAGGAATTCCACGAGCAGTACTTC. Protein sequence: CSARREEFHEQYF.

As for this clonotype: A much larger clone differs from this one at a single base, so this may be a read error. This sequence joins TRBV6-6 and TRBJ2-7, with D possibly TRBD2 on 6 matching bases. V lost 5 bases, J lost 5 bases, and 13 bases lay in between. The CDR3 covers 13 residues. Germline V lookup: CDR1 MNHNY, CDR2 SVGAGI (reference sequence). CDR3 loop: CASSPGATHEQYF. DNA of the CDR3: TGTGCCAGCAGTCCGGGAGCGACCCACGAGCAGTACTTC.

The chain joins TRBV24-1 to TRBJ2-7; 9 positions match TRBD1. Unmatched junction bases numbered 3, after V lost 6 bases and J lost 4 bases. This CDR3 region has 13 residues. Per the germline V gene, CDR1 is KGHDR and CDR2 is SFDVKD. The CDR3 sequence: CATSWGQGYEQYF. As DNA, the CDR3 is TGTGCCACCAGTTGGGGACAGGGTTACGAGCAGTACTTC.

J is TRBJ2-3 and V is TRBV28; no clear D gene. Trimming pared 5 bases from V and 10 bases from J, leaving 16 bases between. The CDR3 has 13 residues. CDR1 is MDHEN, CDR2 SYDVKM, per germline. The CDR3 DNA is TGTGCCAGCAGTCCACTTTCACGGGTGGCGCAGTATTTT. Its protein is CASSPLSRVAQYF.

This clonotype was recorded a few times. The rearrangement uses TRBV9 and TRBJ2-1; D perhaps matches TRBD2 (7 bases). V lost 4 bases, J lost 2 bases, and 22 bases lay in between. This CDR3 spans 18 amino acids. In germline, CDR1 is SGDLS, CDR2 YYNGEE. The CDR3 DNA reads TGTGCCAGCAGCCCACGGGGGTGGCGGGGGCCTACCTACAATGAGCAGTTCTTC. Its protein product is CASSPRGWRGPTYNEQFF.

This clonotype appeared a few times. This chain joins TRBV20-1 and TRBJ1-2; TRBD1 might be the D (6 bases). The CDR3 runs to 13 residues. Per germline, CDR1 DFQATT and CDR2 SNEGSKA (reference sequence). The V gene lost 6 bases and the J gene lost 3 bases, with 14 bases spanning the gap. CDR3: CSAGGGAHYGYTF. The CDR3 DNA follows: TGCAGTGCAGGGGGGGGGGCGCACTATGGCTACACCTTC.

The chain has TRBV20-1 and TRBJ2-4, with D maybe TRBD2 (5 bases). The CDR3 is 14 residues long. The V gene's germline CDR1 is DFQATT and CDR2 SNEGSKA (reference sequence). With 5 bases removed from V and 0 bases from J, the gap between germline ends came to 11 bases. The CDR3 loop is CSALPGLAKNIQYF. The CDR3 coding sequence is TGCAGTGCTTTACCAGGACTAGCCAAAAACATTCAGTACTTC.

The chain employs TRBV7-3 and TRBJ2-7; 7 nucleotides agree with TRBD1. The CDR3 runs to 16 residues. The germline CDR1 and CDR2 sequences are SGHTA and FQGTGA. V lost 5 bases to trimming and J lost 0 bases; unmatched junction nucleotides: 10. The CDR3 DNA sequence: TGTGCCAGCAGCACACACCGGGACAGCTACTCCTACGAGCAGTACTTC. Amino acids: CASSTHRDSYSYEQYF.

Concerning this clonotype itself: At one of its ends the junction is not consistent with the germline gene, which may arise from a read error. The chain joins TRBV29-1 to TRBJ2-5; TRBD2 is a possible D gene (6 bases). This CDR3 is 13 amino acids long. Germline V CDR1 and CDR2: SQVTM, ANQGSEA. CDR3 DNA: TGCGGCGTGAGGAGGGATATCCAAGAGACCCGGTACTTC. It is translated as CGVRRDIQETRYF.

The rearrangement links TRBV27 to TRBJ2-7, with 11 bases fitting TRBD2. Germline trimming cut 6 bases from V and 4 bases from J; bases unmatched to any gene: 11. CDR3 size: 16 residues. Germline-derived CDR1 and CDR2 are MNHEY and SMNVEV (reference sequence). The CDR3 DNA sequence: TGTGCCAGCAGGCCACTAGCGGGAGTTTGGGAGTACGAGCAGTACTTC. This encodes CASRPLAGVWEYEQYF.